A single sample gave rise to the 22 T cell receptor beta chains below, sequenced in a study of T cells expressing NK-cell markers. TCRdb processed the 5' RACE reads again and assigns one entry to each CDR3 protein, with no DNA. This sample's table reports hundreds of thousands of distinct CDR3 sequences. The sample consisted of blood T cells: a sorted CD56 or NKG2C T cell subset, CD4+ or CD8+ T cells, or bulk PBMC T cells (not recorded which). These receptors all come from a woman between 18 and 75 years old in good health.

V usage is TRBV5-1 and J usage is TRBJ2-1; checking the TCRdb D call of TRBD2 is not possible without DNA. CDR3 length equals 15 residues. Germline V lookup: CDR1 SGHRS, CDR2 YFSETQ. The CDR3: CASSLVAAGDNEQFF.

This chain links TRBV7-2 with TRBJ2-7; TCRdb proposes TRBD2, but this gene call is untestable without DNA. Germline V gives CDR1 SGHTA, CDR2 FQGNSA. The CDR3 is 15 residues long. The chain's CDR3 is CASSFGSSGRAEQYF.

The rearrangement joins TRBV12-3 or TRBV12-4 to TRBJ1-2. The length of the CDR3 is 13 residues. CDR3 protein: CASSLGRAGGYTF.

The CDR3 protein is CSASPFIAGAAGELFF. The V and J genes are TRBV20-1 and TRBJ2-2; TCRdb's D gene call, TRBD2, goes unchecked for lack of DNA. CDR1 and CDR2 from the germline V gene are DFQATT and SNEGSKA (reference sequence). The CDR3 spans 16 residues.

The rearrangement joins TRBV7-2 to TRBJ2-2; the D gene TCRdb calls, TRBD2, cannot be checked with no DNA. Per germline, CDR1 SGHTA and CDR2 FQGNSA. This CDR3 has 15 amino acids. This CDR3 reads CASSPGTRNTGELFF.

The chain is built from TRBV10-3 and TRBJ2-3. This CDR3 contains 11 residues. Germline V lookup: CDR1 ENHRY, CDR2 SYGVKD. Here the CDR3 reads CAIKRTDTQYF.

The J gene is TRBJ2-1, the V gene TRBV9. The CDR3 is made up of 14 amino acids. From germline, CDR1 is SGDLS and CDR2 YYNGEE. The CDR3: CASSVVMGNNEQFF.

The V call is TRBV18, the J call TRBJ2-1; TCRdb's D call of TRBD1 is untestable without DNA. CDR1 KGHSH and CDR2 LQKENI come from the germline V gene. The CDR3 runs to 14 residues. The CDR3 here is CASSPGTAWGEQFF.

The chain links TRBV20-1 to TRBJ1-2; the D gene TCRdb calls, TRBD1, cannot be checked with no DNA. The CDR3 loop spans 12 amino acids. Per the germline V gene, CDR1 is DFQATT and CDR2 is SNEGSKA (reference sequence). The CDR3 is CSARDRGDGYTF.

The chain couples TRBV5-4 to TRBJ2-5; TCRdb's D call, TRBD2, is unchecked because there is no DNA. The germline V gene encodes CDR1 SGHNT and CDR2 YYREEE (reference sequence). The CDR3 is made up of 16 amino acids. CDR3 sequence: CASTSRGTSVQETQYF.

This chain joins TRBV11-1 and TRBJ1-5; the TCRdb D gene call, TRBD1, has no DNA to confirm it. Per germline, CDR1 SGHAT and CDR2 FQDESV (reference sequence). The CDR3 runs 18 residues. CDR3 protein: CASSHSRDRYYSNQPQHF.

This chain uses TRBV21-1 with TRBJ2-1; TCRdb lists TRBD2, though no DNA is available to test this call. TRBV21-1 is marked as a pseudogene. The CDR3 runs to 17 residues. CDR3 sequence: CASVKRLAGALGNEQFF.

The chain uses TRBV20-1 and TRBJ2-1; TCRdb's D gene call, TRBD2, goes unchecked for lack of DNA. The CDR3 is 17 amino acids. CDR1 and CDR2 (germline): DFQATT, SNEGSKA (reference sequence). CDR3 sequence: CSARERGLAGIGDEQFF.

CDR3 loop: CASTPILINNEQFF. The V gene is TRBV2, the J gene TRBJ2-1; lacking DNA, the TRBD1 call made by TCRdb goes unchecked. Germline V gives CDR1 SNHLY, CDR2 FYNNEI. The CDR3 has 14 residues.

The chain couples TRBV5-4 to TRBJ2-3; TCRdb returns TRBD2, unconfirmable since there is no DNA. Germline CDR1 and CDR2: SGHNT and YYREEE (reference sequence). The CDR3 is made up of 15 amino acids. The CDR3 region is CASRPELAATDTQYF.

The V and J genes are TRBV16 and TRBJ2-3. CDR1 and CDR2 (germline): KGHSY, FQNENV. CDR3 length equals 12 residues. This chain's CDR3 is CASIELEDTQYF.

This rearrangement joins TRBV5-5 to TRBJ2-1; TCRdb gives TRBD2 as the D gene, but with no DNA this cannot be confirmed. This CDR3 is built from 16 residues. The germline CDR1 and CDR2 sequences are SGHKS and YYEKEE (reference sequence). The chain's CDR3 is CASSFSLAGDYNEQFF.

This CDR3 reads CSARGFGRTIYNEQFF. The chain has TRBV20-1 and TRBJ2-1. The CDR3 totals 16 residues. The germline CDR1 and CDR2 sequences are DFQATT and SNEGSKA (reference sequence).

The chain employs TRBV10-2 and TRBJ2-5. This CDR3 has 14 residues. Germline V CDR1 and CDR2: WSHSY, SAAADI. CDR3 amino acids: CASSPYGHQETQYF.

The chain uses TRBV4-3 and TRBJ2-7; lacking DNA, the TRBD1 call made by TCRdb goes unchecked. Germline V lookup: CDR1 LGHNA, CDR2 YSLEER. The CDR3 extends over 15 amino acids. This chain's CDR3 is CASSQGPGASYEQYF.

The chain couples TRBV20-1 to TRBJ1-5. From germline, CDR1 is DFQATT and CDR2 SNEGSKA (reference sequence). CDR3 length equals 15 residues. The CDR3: CSASVSGYSNQPQHF.

The chain's CDR3 is CASSLDVGANYGYTF. The chain carries TRBV6-5 and TRBJ1-2. The CDR3 covers 15 residues. Germline V CDR1 and CDR2: MNHEY, SVGAGI.